What follows describes a single TCR beta chain. The data were obtained in a study of blood T cell repertoires in COVID-19. As for the study in general: The cDNA or gDNA used as material had been derived from T cells, B-cell-depleted T cells, or PBMCs.

The V gene end was trimmed by 0 bases and the J gene end by 5 bases; junction bases not matched to a gene: 9. This CDR3 spans 16 amino acids. Germline CDR1 and CDR2: LGHDT and YNNKEL (reference sequence). Some clones are missing from TCRdb's copy, which holds only in-frame ones; the method was immunoSEQ multiplex PCR. The sample carries approximately 300,000 clones, roughly 86% recorded once. The rearrangement uses TRBV3-1 (or the pseudogene TRBV3-2) and TRBJ1-2, with 7 bases aligning to TRBD1. The receptor comes from a woman aged 30 to 39 who had recovered from COVID-19. Source material: PBMCs or T cells enriched from blood (not recorded which). Written as DNA, the CDR3 is TGTGCCAGCAGCCAAGAAAGACAGGGCGCACGGTATGGCTACACCTTC. Its translation is CASSQERQGARYGYTF.